This TCR beta chain was identified in a study of blood T cell repertoires in COVID-19. Trimming cost V 5 bases and J 2 bases; bases outside gene matches: 8. The CDR3 contains 16 residues. CDR1 and CDR2 (germline): MDHEN, SYDVKM. Recruitment covered about two dozen US areas and drew participants whose ages spanned about 18 to 100 years. TCRdb's copy holds only in-frame clones and misses some; the assay was immunoSEQ multiplex PCR. The table records under 150,000 clones, 85% to 90% of them present only once. Material: PBMCs or T cells enriched from blood (not recorded which). The sequence was collected from a woman between 25 and 40 years old with acute COVID-19. The chain has TRBV28 and TRBJ2-7; 11 bases are shared with TRBD2. The CDR3 DNA follows: TGTGCCAGCAGTCGTTCAATAGCGGGAGGGCCCTACGAGCAGTACTTC. Its translation is CASSRSIAGGPYEQYF.